Listed below are T cell receptor beta chains from one sample, sequenced in a study of T cell repertoires in cytomegalovirus infection. Their specific antigens are unknown. One entry per CDR3 protein, called by TCRdb with MiXCR from the reads. The sample has fewer than 650,000 distinct CDR3 sequences, almost 40% seen once; the top ten hold 48%. Sample: cultured PBMCs, taken from culture after CMV antigen stimulation. These receptors were collected from a human donor in good health (CMV status not recorded). Some clones in this sample may be carry-over from other donors' samples. CDR3s include the opening cysteine and the closing phenylalanine or tryptophan. Fields, in order: CDR3 length, V gene, clone size, CDR3 protein. Expanded clones are given a class, and other clones once, few, many or no size at all.

16 | TRBV7-8 | - | CASSLTGGRQAYEQYF
15 | TRBV7-8 | few | CASSLVRAGNYEQYF
15 | TRBV29-1 | once | CSALGSGGLQETQYF
15 | TRBV27 | few | CASSFDAGSSYEQYF
15 | TRBV6-6 | - | CASSYTSAGFNTIYF
16 | TRBV7-9 | few | CASSSSSWTSTDTQYF
11 | TRBV7-8 | - | CASSLVGIPFF
14 | TRBV7-2 | few | CASIRGPDAYEQYF
13 | TRBV6-5 | - | CATFTRGRDGYTF
16 | TRBV6-6 | - | CASSKTSGSQGGEQYF
16 | TRBV18 | - | CASSPGAPNLDTEAFF
16 | TRBV19 | - | CASRERRASYNSPLHF
15 | TRBV9 | - | CSSSADPPNYNEQFF
14 | TRBV6-2/TRBV6-3 | many | CASKTESNTGELFF
13 | TRBV15 | few | CATSRDKNTEAFF
15 | TRBV12-3/TRBV12-4 | many | CASSRGLFNTGELFF
15 | TRBV4-1 | - | CASSQTGQDTDTQYF
15 | TRBV20-1 | - | CSAEGRGTSTDTQYF
13 | TRBV29-1 | - | CSVTGQMNTEAFF
14 | TRBV20-1 | - | CSALPSDTSDTQYF
16 | TRBV5-4 | - | CASSLEGQPVYNEQFF
14 | TRBV5-1 | - | CASGTGFEAETQYF
15 | TRBV14 | - | CASSHRALSSREQYF
15 | TRBV5-4 | - | CASSSRTGQGDEQFF
14 | TRBV5-4 | - | CASSLVDSPGGYTF
15 | TRBV2 | - | CASIKDRGRTDTQYF